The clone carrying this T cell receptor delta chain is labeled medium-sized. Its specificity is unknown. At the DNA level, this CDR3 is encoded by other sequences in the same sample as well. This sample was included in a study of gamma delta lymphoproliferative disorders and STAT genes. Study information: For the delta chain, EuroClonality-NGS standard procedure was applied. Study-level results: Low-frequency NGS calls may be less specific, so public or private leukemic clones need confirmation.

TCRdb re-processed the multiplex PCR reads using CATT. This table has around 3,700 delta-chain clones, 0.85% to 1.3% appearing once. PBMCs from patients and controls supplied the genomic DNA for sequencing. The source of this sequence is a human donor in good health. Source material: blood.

This chain's CDR3 is CACDTRGMLSSWDTRQMFF. In DNA, the CDR3 is TGTGCCTGTGACACCCGGGGGATGCTGAGCTCCTGGGACACCCGACAGATGTTTTTC. The rearrangement links TRDV2 to TRDJ3, with TRDD3 matching 7 bases. The V and J ends lost 0 bases and 0 bases, in that order; junction bases with no gene match: 7. The V gene's germline CDR1 is GEAIGNYY and CDR2 EKD. The CDR3 spans 19 residues.